This T cell receptor beta chain was sequenced for a study of response to subunit inactivated influenza vaccine. Via MiXCR, TCRdb re-called the RT-PCR reads, giving one row per CDR3 protein. This sample has about 650,000 distinct CDR3 sequences, with more than 15% found just once. Details on this clonotype: Its cognate antigen is unknown.

Regarding the study as a whole: Authors suggested each seasonal flu vaccination may recruit only limited numbers of new T cells.

Per the germline V gene, CDR1 is MNHEY and CDR2 is SVGAGI. V lost 1 base, J lost 9 bases, and 13 bases lay in between. The CDR3 is made up of 15 amino acids. Sequences were derived from PBMCs from blood, sampled about 13 days after vaccination. The TCR originated in a man aged 45-65 years who received an inactivated influenza vaccine. This chain connects TRBV6-5 to TRBJ1-6; D is perhaps TRBD1 (5 bases). CDR3 in amino acids: CASSYWMGDGSPLHF. The CDR3 DNA reads TGTGCCAGCAGTTACTGGATGGGGGATGGTTCACCCCTCCACTTT.